This TCR beta chain was obtained from a study of blood T cell repertoires in COVID-19. At the level of the study: In each case, the material was cDNA or gDNA derived from T cells, B-cell-depleted T cells, or PBMCs.

One Seattle source followed patients from active infection through their disease course. V lost 5 bases and J lost 2, with 9 bases in between. CDR1 is LNHNV, CDR2 YYDKDF, per germline (reference sequence). The CDR3 runs to 13 residues. In the study's own analysis: Scientists estimated how many nucleated cells there were by amplifying reference gene primers. Clones were read by immunoSEQ multiplex PCR, and TCRdb kept only the in-frame ones, dropping some. V and J calls and clone size are those listed in that table; D and trimming were worked out from the DNA. The repertoire holds around 150,000 clones, with around 92% as singletons.

The clonotype comes from a man aged 25-45 years with COVID-19, enrolled during active disease. The chain has TRBV15 and TRBJ1-2; the D gene is possibly TRBD1 (6 bases). Sequencing was carried out using peripheral blood. CDR3 region: CATSQDRNYGYTF. CDR3 DNA: TGTGCCACCAGCCAGGACAGAAACTATGGCTACACCTTC.